The clone carrying this TCR beta chain appeared many times. As yet, its antigen is unknown. The sample originates from a study of molecular identifiers for immune sequencing clone quantification. Study-wide results and limits: Jurkat TCR RNA spiked in from one cell (amid some 1 million naive cells) was reportedly detectable.

As previously described, bulk TCR libraries were made using listed TCR primers. Each CDR3 protein gets one entry after TCRdb re-called the PCR reads with MiXCR. In the table there are about 510,000 distinct CDR3 sequences, about a fifth of which are singletons. A CD8+CD4-CCR7+CD45RA+ gate was used to sort naive CD8 T cells. The sequence derives from a human donor in good health. Some libraries in this study had Jurkat cell RNA spiked in. Sequencing input: naive CD8+ T cells from blood, with Jurkat cell RNA spiked in. Described subset: FACS-sorted CD8+CD4-CCR7+CD45RA+ naive T cells.

The CDR3, as DNA: TGTGCCAGCAGCGGGGGACTAGCGGGGGGCCTCACAGATACGCAGTATTTT. Its protein product is CASSGGLAGGLTDTQYF. The gene calls are TRBV7-9 and TRBJ2-3, with 15 bases that match TRBD2. This CDR3 is 17 amino acids long. CDR1 is SEHNR and CDR2 is FQNEAQ in the germline V gene (reference sequence). The junction had 5 bases not matched to a gene; V was cut back by 5 bases and J by 2 bases.